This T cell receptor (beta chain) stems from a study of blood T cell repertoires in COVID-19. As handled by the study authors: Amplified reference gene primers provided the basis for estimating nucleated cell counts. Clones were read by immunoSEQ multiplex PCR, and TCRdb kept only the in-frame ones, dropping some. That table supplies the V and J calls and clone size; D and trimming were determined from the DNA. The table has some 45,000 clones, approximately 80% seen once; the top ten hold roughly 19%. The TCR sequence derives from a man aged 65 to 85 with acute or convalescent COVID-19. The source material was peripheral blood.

In DNA form, the CDR3 reads TGTGCCAGCAGTTCGACAGGGAGCCTTAACTATGGCTACACCTTC. This encodes CASSSTGSLNYGYTF. The V gene is TRBV27, the J gene TRBJ1-2, with TRBD1 matching over 7 bases. V lost 4 bases to trimming and J lost 1 base; unmatched junction nucleotides: 6. The CDR3 contains 15 residues. Germline CDR1 and CDR2: MNHEY and SMNVEV (reference sequence).